These T cell receptor beta chains were read from a single sample in a study of monozygotic twins with inflammatory bowel disease. TCRdb re-called the 5' RACE reads and catalogs CDR3 proteins one per entry, DNA excluded. Its clone listing holds around 210,000 distinct CDR3 sequences. Specimen: blood. These receptors all stem from a human donor with ulcerative colitis or Crohn's disease, or a healthy co-twin of an affected twin (not recorded which). Each CDR3 is given with its conserved first and last residue.

V gene,J gene,CDR3 protein
TRBV20-1,TRBJ2-3,CSAPGHFYSDTQYF
TRBV7-9,TRBJ2-7,CASSLGKSSYEQYF
TRBV7-9,TRBJ2-1,CASSSRVAGVHEQFF
TRBV7-9,TRBJ2-2,CASSLPIGTDNTGELFF
TRBV20-1,TRBJ2-3,CSGGASRADTQYF
TRBV20-1,TRBJ1-2,CSARGLGTGGYTF
TRBV7-2,TRBJ1-5,CAGGDSNQPQHF
TRBV7-8,TRBJ2-5,CASSLRPATITKETQYF
TRBV10-3,TRBJ2-7,CAISESSSTGEQYF
TRBV9,TRBJ2-5,CASSKRQGSQETQYF
TRBV7-9,TRBJ2-2,CASSGHGGGELFF
TRBV12-3/TRBV12-4,TRBJ2-3,CASTPPAPDGTDTQYF
TRBV24-1,TRBJ2-1,CATSVGTSGYNEQFF
TRBV12-3/TRBV12-4,TRBJ1-1,CASSRTGMGWEAFF
TRBV20-1,TRBJ2-7,CSARGREVNYEQYF
TRBV29-1,TRBJ2-5,CSVEKQQETQYF
TRBV7-9,TRBJ1-2,CASSLEGVWYGYTF
TRBV29-1,TRBJ2-7,CSVGGGRSSYEQYF
TRBV7-7,TRBJ2-5,CASSPRGEKHQETQYF
TRBV20-1,TRBJ1-3,CSASDRSGNTIYF
TRBV20-1,TRBJ2-3,CSARSPIGTDTQYF
TRBV6-1,TRBJ2-2,CASSVGQGRTQNTGELFF
TRBV4-1,TRBJ1-2,CASSQGPGQSYGYTF
TRBV11-3,TRBJ2-1,CASSLFGGSNNGQFF
TRBV28,TRBJ2-5,CASSLGLTAQETQYF
TRBV6-1,TRBJ1-5,CASARDSTNQPQHF
TRBV6-6,TRBJ1-1,CASSKYPGTEEAFF
TRBV7-2,TRBJ2-2,CASSFGDRGITGELFF
TRBV12-3/TRBV12-4,TRBJ2-3,CASKPSGGAPDTQYF
TRBV7-9,TRBJ2-2,CASSFSQGRAGELFF
TRBV2,TRBJ2-7,CASSETGSYEQYF
TRBV7-3,TRBJ2-2,CASSSNLRLAGGRYGTGELFF
TRBV7-3,TRBJ2-3,CASSFAGPTDTQYF
TRBV20-1,TRBJ1-1,CSLQGWNTEAFF
TRBV29-1,TRBJ1-1,CSVHKTDRNEASF
TRBV7-6,TRBJ1-1,CASSPIKGGRDTEAFF
TRBV3-1,TRBJ2-1,CASSHGTYNEQFF
TRBV6-1,TRBJ2-2,CATTSGTPNTGELFF
TRBV12-3/TRBV12-4,TRBJ1-1,CASSFQGRTKAFF
TRBV19,TRBJ1-4,CASSTGGTVNEKLFF